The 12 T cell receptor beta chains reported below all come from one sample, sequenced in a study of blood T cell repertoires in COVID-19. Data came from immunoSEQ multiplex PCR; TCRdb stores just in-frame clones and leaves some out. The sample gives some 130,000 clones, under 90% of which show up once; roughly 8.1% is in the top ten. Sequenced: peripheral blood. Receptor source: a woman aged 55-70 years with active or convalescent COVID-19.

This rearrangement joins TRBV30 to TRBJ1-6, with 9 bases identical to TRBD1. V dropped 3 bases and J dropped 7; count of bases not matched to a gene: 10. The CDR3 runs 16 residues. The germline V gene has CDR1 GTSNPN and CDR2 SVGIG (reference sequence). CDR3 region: CAWSGTGRSTNSPLHF. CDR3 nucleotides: TGTGCCTGGAGCGGGACAGGGAGGAGTACGAATTCACCCCTCCACTTT.

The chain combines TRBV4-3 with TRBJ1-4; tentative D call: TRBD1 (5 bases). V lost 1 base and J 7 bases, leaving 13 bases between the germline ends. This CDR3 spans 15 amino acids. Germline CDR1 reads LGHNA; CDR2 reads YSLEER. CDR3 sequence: CASSQGGREREKLFF. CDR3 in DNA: TGCGCCAGCAGCCAAGGAGGCAGGGAACGTGAAAAACTGTTTTTT.

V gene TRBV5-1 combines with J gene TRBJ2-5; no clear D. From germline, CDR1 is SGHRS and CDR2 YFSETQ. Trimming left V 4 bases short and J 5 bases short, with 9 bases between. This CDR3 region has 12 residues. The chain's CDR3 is CASSPPGETQYF. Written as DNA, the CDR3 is TGCGCCAGCAGCCCCCCCGGGGAGACCCAGTACTTC.

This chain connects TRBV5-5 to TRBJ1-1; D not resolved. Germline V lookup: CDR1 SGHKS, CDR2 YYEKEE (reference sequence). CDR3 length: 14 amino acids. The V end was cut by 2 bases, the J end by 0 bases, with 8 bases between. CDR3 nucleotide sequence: TGTGCCAGCAGCTTATCGCCTATGAACACTGAAGCTTTCTTT. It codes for CASSLSPMNTEAFF.

CDR3 loop: CATTTQGPTNQPQHF. CDR3 DNA sequence: TGTGCCACTACGACACAGGGACCCACAAATCAGCCCCAGCATTTT. The rearrangement joins TRBV9 to TRBJ1-5; possible D gene TRBD1, 6 bases. The germline V gene has CDR1 SGDLS and CDR2 YYNGEE. This CDR3 has 15 residues. V lost 9 bases, J lost 4 bases, and 20 bases lay in between.

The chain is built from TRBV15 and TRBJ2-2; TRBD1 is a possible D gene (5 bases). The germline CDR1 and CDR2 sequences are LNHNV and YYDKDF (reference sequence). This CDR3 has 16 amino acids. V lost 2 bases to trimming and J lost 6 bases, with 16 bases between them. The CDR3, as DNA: TGTGCCACCAGCAGATCCGTCGATCCAGGGTCCGGGGAGCTGTTTTTT. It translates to CATSRSVDPGSGELFF.

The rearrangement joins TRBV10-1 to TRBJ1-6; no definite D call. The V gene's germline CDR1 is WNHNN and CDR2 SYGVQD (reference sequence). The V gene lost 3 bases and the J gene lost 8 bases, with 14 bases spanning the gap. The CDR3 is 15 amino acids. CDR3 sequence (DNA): TGCGCCAGCAGTGATGGCGGGCCCTTGGATTCACCCCTCCACTTT. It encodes CASSDGGPLDSPLHF.

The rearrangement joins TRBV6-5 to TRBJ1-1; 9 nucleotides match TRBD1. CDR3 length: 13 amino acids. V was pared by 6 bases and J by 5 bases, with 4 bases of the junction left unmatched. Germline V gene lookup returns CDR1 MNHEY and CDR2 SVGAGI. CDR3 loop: CASSRDRGTEAFF. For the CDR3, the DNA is TGTGCCAGCAGCCGTGACAGGGGGACTGAAGCTTTCTTT.

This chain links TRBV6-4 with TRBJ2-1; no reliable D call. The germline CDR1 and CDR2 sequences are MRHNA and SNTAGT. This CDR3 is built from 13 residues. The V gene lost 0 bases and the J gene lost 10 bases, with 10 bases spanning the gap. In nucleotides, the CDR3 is TGTGCCAGCAGTGACTCGAATGTCAGGGAGCAGTTCTTC. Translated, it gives CASSDSNVREQFF.

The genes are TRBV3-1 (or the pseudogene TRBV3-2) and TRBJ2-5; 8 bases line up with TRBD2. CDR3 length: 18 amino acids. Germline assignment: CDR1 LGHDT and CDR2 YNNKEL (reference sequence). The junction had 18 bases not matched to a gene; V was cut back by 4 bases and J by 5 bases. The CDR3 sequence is CASSPRQPRGRIKETQYF. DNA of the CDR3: TGTGCCAGCAGCCCCCGCCAACCCCGCGGGAGGATAAAGGAGACCCAGTACTTC.

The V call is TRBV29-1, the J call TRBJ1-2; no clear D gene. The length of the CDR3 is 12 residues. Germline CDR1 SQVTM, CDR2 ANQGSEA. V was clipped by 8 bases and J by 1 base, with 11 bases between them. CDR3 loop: CSTSGGNYGYTF. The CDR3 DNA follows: TGCAGCACTTCAGGAGGTAACTATGGCTACACCTTC.

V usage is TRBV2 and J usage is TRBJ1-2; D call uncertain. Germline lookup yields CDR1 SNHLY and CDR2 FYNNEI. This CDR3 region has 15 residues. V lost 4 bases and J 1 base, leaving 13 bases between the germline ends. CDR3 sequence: CASSGGIGSNYGYTF. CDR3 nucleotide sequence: TGTGCCAGCAGTGGAGGAATAGGCAGTAACTATGGCTACACCTTC. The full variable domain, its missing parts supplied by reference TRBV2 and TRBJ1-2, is EPEVTQTPSHQVTQMGQEVILRCVPISNHLYFYWYRQILGQKVEFLVSFYNNEISEKSEIFDDQFSVERPDGSNFTLKIRSTKLEDSAMYFCASSGGIGSNYGYTFGSGTRLTVV.